The 18 T cell receptor beta chains in this list originate from one sample, sequenced in a study of response to subunit inactivated influenza vaccine. One entry per CDR3 protein, called by TCRdb with MiXCR from the RT-PCR reads. This sample has about 700,000 distinct CDR3 sequences, with about 14% found just once. Sequencing was performed on PBMCs from blood, taken roughly 2 weeks before vaccination. These TCRs come from a man over 45 who received an inactivated influenza vaccine.

The rearrangement uses TRBV2 and TRBJ2-1; 8 bases are a match to TRBD2. The CDR3 covers 18 residues. Trimming removed 5 bases from V and 1 base from J; junction bases left unmatched: 13. Germline V gene sequence: CDR1 SNHLY, CDR2 FYNNEI. In DNA form, the CDR3 reads TGTGCCAGCAGTTCGACTAACGGGGGGGATTTGTCCTACAATGAGCAGTTCTTC. Its translation: CASSSTNGGDLSYNEQFF.

This clonotype was detected a few times. The chain joins TRBV12-3 or TRBV12-4 to TRBJ2-7; D remains unclear. V was clipped by 3 bases and J by 0 bases, with 12 bases between them. CDR3 size: 15 residues. The CDR3 sequence is CASSFGWAFSYEQYF. The CDR3 DNA follows: TGTGCCAGCAGTTTTGGTTGGGCATTCTCCTACGAGCAGTACTTC.

The V call is TRBV27, the J call TRBJ2-7; D perhaps matches TRBD1 (5 bases). CDR3 size: 15 residues. The V gene's germline CDR1 is MNHEY and CDR2 SMNVEV (reference sequence). The V and J ends lost 1 base and 2 bases respectively, with 12 bases between them. The chain's CDR3 is CASSLWGSAPYEQYF. The CDR3 bases are TGTGCCAGCAGTTTATGGGGCTCAGCTCCCTACGAGCAGTACTTC.

On this clonotype: Its ends do not fully match the called genes, so a read error is possible. The CDR3 nucleotides are TGCAGTGCGAGAGGGACTAGCGGGAGCTCCTACAATGAGCAGTTCTTC. The encoded protein is CSARGTSGSSYNEQFF. The rearrangement joins TRBV20-1 to TRBJ2-1; TRBD2 agrees at 14 bases. In germline, CDR1 is DFQATT, CDR2 SNEGSKA (reference sequence). The CDR3 runs to 16 residues.

This clonotype was counted many times. This sequence joins TRBV20-1 and TRBJ2-1; D unclear. From germline, CDR1 is DFQATT and CDR2 SNEGSKA (reference sequence). Trimming shortened V by 3 bases and J by 4 bases, and 13 bases separated the two germline ends. The CDR3 sequence is 14 residues long. Here the CDR3 DNA reads TGCAGTGCTAGCAAGCTCGCAAATTACAATGAGCAGTTCTTC. It translates to CSASKLANYNEQFF.

The V and J genes are TRBV30 and TRBJ1-5; D is ambiguous. The CDR3 extends over 14 amino acids. Germline V gives CDR1 GTSNPN, CDR2 SVGIG (reference sequence). The V gene lost 6 bases and the J gene lost 5 bases, with 17 bases spanning the gap. CDR3 nucleotides: TGTGCCTGTCAGCTGGTGACTGAAGATCAGCCCCAGCATTTT. It specifies CACQLVTEDQPQHF.

Many counts were recorded for this clonotype. The chain has TRBV4-2 and TRBJ1-1, with a possible D match to TRBD1 (6 bases). With 3 bases removed from V and 8 bases from J, the gap between germline ends came to 13 bases. The length of the CDR3 is 13 residues. Germline V CDR1 and CDR2: LGHNA, YNFKEQ. The CDR3 DNA sequence: TGTGCCAGCAGCCAGTTCGAGGGGGGGGAAGCTTTCTTT. Protein sequence: CASSQFEGGEAFF.

This clonotype appeared a few times. V usage is TRBV11-1 and J usage is TRBJ2-3, with TRBD2 matching 10 bases. Unmatched junction bases numbered 8, after V lost 0 bases and J lost 2 bases. The CDR3 consists of 18 residues. From germline, CDR1 is SGHAT and CDR2 FQDESV (reference sequence). The CDR3 DNA follows: TGTGCCAGCAGCTTAGCGTCTCGACTAGCGGGCAACACAGATACGCAGTATTTT. Protein: CASSLASRLAGNTDTQYF.

The V and J genes are TRBV7-9 and TRBJ2-5; D might be TRBD1 or TRBD2, each matching 6 bases. Trimming removed 0 bases from V and 6 bases from J, with 11 bases in between. This CDR3 spans 14 amino acids. In germline, CDR1 is SEHNR, CDR2 FQNEAQ (reference sequence). The CDR3, as DNA: TGTGCCAGCAGCTTAGCGCGGGACACGCAGACCCAGTACTTC. It codes for CASSLARDTQTQYF.

This clonotype has just a few counts. This chain connects TRBV29-1 to TRBJ2-5, with TRBD1 identical over 8 bases. Losses at the gene ends were 2 bases for V and 4 bases for J; bases not matched to a gene: 6. The CDR3 length is 14 residues. Per germline, CDR1 SQVTM and CDR2 ANQGSEA. CDR3 coding DNA: TGCAGCGTTGAATACCCGGACAGGGTAGAGACCCAGTACTTC. Amino acid sequence: CSVEYPDRVETQYF.

The chain is built from TRBV7-6 and TRBJ2-7, with 7 bases matching TRBD1. With V trimmed by 3 bases and J by 0 bases, 2 bases remained unmatched. The CDR3 sequence is 14 residues long. Germline values: CDR1 SGHVS, CDR2 FNYEAQ. CDR3 sequence reads: CASSLGQYSYEQYF. The CDR3 DNA reads as TGTGCCAGCAGCTTGGGACAGTACTCCTACGAGCAGTACTTC. The whole variable domain, filled in from reference TRBV7-6 and TRBJ2-7, reads GAGVSQSPRYKVTKRGQDVALRCDPISGHVSLYWYRQALGQGPEFLTYFNYEAQQDKSGLPNDRFSAERPEGSISTLTIQRTEQRDSAMYRCASSLGQYSYEQYFGPGTRLTVT.

The V call is TRBV7-9, the J call TRBJ2-3; 8 bases are shared with TRBD2. Germline V gene data show CDR1 as SEHNR and CDR2 as FQNEAQ (reference sequence). The CDR3 length is 13 residues. V lost 3 bases to trimming and J lost 6 bases; unmatched junction nucleotides: 2. The CDR3 nucleotides read TGTGCCAGCAGCTTGCGACTAGCGGATACGCAGTATTTT. This sequence encodes CASSLRLADTQYF.

This clonotype has just a few counts. The chain couples TRBV28 to TRBJ2-5; perhaps D is TRBD1 or TRBD2 (5 bases each). CDR3 length equals 13 residues. Germline V gene sequence: CDR1 MDHEN, CDR2 SYDVKM. The V end lost 3 bases, the J end lost 7 bases, and 12 bases lay between the germline ends. DNA for the CDR3: TGTGCCAGCAGTTTTGCAGGGAGTGGGACCCAGTACTTC. Its translation: CASSFAGSGTQYF.

This clonotype was counted between two and nine times. CDR3 protein: CATSRDLWDSSNQPQHF. The CDR3 DNA follows: TGTGCCACCAGCAGAGATCTCTGGGACAGCTCCAATCAGCCCCAGCATTTT. J is TRBJ1-5 and V is TRBV15, with TRBD1 matching over 7 bases. Per germline, CDR1 LNHNV and CDR2 YYDKDF (reference sequence). The CDR3 is 17 amino acids. V was pared by 0 bases and J by 3 bases, with 8 bases of the junction left unmatched.

This clonotype was counted ten times or more. The chain recombines TRBV7-2 with TRBJ2-7; 7 bases line up with TRBD2. Germline CDR1 and CDR2: SGHTA and FQGNSA. J was trimmed by 7 bases and V by 0 bases; bases with no gene match: 6. There are 14 residues in the CDR3. For the CDR3, the DNA is TGTGCCAGCAGCTTAGCCGGGGGAGGGATTGAGCAGTACTTC. Translation: CASSLAGGGIEQYF.

The rearrangement links TRBV28 to TRBJ1-1; D ambiguous. The CDR3 totals 16 residues. V was cut by 6 bases and J by 1 base, with 18 bases left in between. Germline CDR1 MDHEN, CDR2 SYDVKM. CDR3 nucleotides: TGTGCCAGCAGGCCCCTATTAGGGAGAGGGAACACTGAAGCTTTCTTT. This encodes CASRPLLGRGNTEAFF. Looking up the rest from reference TRBV28 and TRBJ1-1 gives the full variable domain: DVKVTQSSRYLVKRTGEKVFLECVQDMDHENMFWYRQDPGLGLRLIYFSYDVKMKEKGDIPEGYSVSREKKERFSLILESASTNQTSMYLCASRPLLGRGNTEAFFGQGTRLTVV.

This clonotype has ten or more counts. This chain joins TRBV6-1 and TRBJ1-5; no definite D call. The CDR3 covers 14 residues. V was shortened by 2 bases and J by 9 bases, with 14 bases between the two germline ends. The germline V gene has CDR1 MNHNS and CDR2 SASEGT. CDR3 sequence: CASSESPSQRPQHF. DNA for the CDR3: TGTGCCAGCAGTGAAAGCCCCAGCCAACGGCCCCAGCATTTT.

The V and J genes are TRBV5-1 and TRBJ1-1; possible D gene TRBD1, 6 bases. CDR1 is SGHRS and CDR2 is YFSETQ in the germline V gene. Between the trimmed V and J ends, which lost 0 bases and 4 bases, there was a span of 13 bases. This CDR3 has 15 residues. The CDR3 DNA follows: TGCGCCAGCAGCTTGGTTCCAGGGGACGGCACTGAAGCTTTCTTT. It translates to CASSLVPGDGTEAFF. Drawing the rest from reference TRBV5-1 and TRBJ1-1, the complete variable domain is KAGVTQTPRYLIKTRGQQVTLSCSPISGHRSVSWYQQTPGQGLQFLFEYFSETQRNKGNFPGRFSGRQFSNSRSEMNVSTLELGDSALYLCASSLVPGDGTEAFFGQGTRLTVV.